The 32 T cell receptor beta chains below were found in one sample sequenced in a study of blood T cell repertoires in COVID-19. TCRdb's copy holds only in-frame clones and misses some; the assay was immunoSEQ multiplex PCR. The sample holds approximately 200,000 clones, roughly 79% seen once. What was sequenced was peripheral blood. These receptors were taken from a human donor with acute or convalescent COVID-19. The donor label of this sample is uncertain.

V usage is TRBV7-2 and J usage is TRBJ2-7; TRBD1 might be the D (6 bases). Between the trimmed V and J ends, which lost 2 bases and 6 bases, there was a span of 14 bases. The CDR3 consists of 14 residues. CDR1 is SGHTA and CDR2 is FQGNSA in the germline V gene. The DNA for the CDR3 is TGTGCCAGCAGCTTACGCCAGGGGTCGGCCGAGCAGTACTTC. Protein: CASSLRQGSAEQYF.

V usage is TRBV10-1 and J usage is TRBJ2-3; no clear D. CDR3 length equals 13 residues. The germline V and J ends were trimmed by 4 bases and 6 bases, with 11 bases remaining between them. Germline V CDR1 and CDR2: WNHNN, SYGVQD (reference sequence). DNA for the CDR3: TGCGCCAGCAGTGCCCCGCCGAGGGATACGCAGTATTTT. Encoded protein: CASSAPPRDTQYF.

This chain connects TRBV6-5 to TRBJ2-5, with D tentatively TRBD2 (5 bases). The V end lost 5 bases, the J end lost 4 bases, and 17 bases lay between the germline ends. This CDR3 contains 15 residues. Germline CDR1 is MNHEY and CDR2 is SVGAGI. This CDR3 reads CASSKSSLGVETQYF. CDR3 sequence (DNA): TGTGCCAGCAGTAAATCTAGCCTCGGGGTAGAGACCCAGTACTTC.

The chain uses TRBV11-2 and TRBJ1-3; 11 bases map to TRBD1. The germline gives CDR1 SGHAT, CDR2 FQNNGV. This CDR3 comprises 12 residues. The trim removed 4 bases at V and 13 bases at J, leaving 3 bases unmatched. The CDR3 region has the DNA TGTGCCAGCAGCTCCGGACAGGGGGCGATATATTTT. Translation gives CASSSGQGAIYF.

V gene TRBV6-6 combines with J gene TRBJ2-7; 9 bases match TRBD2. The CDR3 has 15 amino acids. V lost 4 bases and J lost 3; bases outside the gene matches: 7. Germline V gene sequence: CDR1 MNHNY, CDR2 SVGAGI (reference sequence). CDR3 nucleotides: TGTGCCAGCAGTTCCTTGACTAGCGGAAACTACGAGCAGTACTTC. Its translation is CASSSLTSGNYEQYF.

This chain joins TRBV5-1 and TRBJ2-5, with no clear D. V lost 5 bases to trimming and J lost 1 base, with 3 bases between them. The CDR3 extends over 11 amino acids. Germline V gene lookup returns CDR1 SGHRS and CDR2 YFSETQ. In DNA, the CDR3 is TGCGCCAGCAGACTCCAAGAGACCCAGTACTTC. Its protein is CASRLQETQYF.

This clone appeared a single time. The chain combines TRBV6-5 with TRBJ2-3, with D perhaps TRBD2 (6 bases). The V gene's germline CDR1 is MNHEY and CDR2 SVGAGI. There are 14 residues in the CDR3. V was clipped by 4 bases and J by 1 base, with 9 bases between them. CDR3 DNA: TGTGCCAGCAGTTCCCGACTAGGCACAGATACGCAGTATTTT. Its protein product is CASSSRLGTDTQYF.

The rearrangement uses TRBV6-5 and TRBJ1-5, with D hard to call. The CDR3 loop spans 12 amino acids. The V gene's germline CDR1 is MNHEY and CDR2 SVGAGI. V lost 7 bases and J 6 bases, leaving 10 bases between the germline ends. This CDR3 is CASTRSGQPQHF. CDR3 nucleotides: TGTGCCAGCACTCGGTCGGGTCAGCCCCAGCATTTT.

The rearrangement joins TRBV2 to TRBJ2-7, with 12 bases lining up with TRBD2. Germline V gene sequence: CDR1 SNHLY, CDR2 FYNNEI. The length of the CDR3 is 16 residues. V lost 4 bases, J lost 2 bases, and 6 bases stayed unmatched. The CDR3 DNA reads TGTGCCAGCAGTGGCCCGGGACTAGCGGGTCCCTACGAGCAGTACTTC. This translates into CASSGPGLAGPYEQYF.

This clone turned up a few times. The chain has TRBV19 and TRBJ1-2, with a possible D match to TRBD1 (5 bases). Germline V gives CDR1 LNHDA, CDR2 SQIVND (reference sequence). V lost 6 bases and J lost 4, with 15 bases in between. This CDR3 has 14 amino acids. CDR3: CASRRPGGSYGYTF. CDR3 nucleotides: TGTGCCAGTAGAAGGCCCGGGGGGAGCTATGGCTACACCTTC.

In DNA form, the CDR3 reads TGTGCCACCGCCAAGGTAGCGGGTAACTACAATGAGCAGTTCTTC. Translated: CATAKVAGNYNEQFF. J is TRBJ2-1 and V is TRBV24-1, with TRBD2 identical over 7 bases. The CDR3 spans 15 residues. V shed 9 bases and J 3 bases; nucleotides not matched to a gene: 10. Per the germline V gene, CDR1 is KGHDR and CDR2 is SFDVKD.

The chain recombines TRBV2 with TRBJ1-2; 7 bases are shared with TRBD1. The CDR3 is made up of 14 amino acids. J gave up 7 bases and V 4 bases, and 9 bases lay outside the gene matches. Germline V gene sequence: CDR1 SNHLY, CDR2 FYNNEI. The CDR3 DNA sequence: TGTGCCAGCAGTGTGGCCGGGACAGTTCGTGGCTACACCTTC. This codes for CASSVAGTVRGYTF. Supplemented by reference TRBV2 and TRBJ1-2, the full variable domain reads EPEVTQTPSHQVTQMGQEVILRCVPISNHLYFYWYRQILGQKVEFLVSFYNNEISEKSEIFDDQFSVERPDGSNFTLKIRSTKLEDSAMYFCASSVAGTVRGYTFGSGTRLTVV.

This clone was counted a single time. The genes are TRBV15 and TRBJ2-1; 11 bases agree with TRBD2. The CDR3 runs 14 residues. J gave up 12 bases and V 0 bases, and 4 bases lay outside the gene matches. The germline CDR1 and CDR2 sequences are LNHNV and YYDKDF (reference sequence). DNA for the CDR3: TGTGCCACCAGCAGAGATCGAGGACTAGCGGGGCAGTTCTTC. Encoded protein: CATSRDRGLAGQFF.

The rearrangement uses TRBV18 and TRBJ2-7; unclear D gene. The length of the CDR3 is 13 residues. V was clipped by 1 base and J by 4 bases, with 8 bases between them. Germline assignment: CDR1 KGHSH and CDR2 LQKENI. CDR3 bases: TGTGCCAGCTCACCACTAAGCTATTACGAGCAGTACTTC. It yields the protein CASSPLSYYEQYF.

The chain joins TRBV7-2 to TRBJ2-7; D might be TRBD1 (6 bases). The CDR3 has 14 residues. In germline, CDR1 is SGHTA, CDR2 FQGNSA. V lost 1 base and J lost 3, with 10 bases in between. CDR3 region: CASSLVVQGYEQYF. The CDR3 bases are TGTGCCAGCAGCTTAGTTGTACAGGGCTACGAGCAGTACTTC. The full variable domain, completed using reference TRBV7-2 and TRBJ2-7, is GAGVSQSPSNKVTEKGKDVELRCDPISGHTALYWYRQSLGQGLEFLIYFQGNSAPDKSGLPSDRFSAERTGGSVSTLTIQRTQQEDSAVYLCASSLVVQGYEQYFGPGTRLTVT.

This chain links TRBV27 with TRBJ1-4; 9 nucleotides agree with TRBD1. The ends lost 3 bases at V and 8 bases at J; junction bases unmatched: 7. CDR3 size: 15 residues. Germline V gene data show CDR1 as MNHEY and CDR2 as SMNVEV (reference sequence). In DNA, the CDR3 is TGTGCCAGCAGTTTCTACGGGACAGGGAACGAAAAACTGTTTTTT. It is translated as CASSFYGTGNEKLFF.

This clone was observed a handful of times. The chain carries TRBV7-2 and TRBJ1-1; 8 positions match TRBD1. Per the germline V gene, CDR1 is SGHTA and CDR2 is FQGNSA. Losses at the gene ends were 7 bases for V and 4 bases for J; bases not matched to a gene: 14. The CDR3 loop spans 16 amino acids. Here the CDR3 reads CASTLRAGGVGTEAFF. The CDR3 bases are TGTGCCAGCACCCTCCGGGCAGGGGGCGTCGGCACTGAAGCTTTCTTT.

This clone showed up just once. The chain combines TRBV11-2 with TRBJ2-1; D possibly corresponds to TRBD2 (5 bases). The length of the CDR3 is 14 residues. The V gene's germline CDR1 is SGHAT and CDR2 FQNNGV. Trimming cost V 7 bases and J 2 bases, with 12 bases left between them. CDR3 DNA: TGTGCCAGCACCCCGGGAACCACCTACAATGAGCAGTTCTTC. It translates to CASTPGTTYNEQFF. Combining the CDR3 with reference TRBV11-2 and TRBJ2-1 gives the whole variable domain EAGVAQSPRYKIIEKRQSVAFWCNPISGHATLYWYQQILGQGPKLLIQFQNNGVVDDSQLPKDRFSAERLKGVDSTLKIQPAKLEDSAVYLCASTPGTTYNEQFFGPGTRLTVL.

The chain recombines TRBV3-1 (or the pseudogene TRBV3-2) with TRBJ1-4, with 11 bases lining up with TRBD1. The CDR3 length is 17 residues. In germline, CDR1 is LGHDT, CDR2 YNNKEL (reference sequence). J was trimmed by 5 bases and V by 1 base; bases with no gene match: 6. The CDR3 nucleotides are TGTGCCAGCAGCCAAGCTTCCGGGACAGGGGGAAATGAAAAACTGTTTTTT. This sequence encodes CASSQASGTGGNEKLFF.

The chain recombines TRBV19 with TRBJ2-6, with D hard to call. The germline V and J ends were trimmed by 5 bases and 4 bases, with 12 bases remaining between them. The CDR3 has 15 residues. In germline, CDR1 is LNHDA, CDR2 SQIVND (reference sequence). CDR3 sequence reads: CASSPTIKGANVLTF. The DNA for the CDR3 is TGTGCCAGTAGTCCGACAATAAAAGGGGCCAACGTCCTGACTTTC.

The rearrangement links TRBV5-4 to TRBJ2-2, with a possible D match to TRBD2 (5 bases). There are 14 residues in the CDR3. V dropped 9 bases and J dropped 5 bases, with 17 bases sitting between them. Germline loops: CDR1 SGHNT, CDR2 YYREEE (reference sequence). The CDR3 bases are TGTGCCACCAGATCGGCTAGCTTAACCGGGGAGCTGTTTTTT. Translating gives CATRSASLTGELFF.

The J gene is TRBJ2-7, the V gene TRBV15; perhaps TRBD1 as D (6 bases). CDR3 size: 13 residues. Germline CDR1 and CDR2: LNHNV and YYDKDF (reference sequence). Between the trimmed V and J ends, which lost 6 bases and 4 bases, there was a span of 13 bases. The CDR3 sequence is CATSRTGKYEQYF. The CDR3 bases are TGTGCCACCAGTCGTACAGGGAAATACGAGCAGTACTTC.

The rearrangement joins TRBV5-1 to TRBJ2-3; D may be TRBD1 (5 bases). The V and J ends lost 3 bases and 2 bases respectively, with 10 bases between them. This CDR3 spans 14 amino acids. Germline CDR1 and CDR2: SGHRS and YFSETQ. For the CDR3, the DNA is TGCGCCAGCAGCTCCCAGGGTTACACAGATACGCAGTATTTT. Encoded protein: CASSSQGYTDTQYF. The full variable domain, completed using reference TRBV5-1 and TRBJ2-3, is KAGVTQTPRYLIKTRGQQVTLSCSPISGHRSVSWYQQTPGQGLQFLFEYFSETQRNKGNFPGRFSGRQFSNSRSEMNVSTLELGDSALYLCASSSQGYTDTQYFGPGTRLTVL.

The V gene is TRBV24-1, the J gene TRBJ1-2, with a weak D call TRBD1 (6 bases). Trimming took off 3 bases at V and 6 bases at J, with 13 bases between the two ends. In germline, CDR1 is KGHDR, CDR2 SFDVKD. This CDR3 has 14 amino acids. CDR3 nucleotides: TGTGCCACCAGTGATCCCCCAGGGGAAAATGGCTACACCTTC. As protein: CATSDPPGENGYTF.

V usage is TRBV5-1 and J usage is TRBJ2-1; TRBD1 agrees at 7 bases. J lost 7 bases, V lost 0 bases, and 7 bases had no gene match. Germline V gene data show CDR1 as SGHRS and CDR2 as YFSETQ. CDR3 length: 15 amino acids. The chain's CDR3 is CASSLANRGPNEQFF. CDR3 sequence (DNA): TGCGCCAGCAGCTTGGCCAACAGGGGACCGAATGAGCAGTTCTTC.

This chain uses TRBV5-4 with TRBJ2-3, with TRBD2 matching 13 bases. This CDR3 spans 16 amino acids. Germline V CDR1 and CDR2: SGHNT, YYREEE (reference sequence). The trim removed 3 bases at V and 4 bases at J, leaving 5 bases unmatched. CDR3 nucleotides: TGTGCCAGCAGCTACGGGACTAGCGGGACCGCAGATACGCAGTATTTT. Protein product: CASSYGTSGTADTQYF.

This chain's CDR3 is CASSEAPRGTGELFF. Written as DNA, the CDR3 is TGTGCCAGCAGTGAAGCGCCCCGGGGAACCGGGGAGCTGTTTTTT. The chain carries TRBV2 and TRBJ2-2, with a possible D match to TRBD2 (5 bases). In germline, CDR1 is SNHLY, CDR2 FYNNEI. With 0 bases removed from V and 5 bases from J, the gap between germline ends came to 10 bases. The CDR3 is 15 residues long.

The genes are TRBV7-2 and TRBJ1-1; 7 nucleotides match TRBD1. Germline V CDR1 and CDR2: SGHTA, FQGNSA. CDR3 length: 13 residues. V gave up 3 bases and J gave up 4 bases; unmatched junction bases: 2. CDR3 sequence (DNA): TGTGCCAGCAGCTTCGGGACAGCCACTGAAGCTTTCTTT. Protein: CASSFGTATEAFF.

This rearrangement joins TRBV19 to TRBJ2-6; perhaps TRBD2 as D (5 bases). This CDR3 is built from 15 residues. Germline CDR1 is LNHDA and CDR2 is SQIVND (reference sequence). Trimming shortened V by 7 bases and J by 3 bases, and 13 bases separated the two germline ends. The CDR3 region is CASNTPGYGANVLTF. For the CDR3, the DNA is TGTGCCAGTAACACACCGGGGTATGGGGCCAACGTCCTGACTTTC.

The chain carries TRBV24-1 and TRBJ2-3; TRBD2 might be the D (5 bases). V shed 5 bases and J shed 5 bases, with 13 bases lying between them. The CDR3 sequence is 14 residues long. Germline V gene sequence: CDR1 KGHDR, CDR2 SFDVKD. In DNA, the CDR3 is TGTGCCACCAGTGCTCTAGAGGGAATAGATACGCAGTATTTT. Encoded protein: CATSALEGIDTQYF.

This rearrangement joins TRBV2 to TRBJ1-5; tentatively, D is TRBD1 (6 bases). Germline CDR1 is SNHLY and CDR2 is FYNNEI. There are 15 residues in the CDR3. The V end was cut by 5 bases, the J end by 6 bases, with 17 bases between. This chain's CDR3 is CASSWYGRGPQPQHF. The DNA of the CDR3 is TGTGCCAGCAGTTGGTACGGCAGGGGCCCTCAGCCCCAGCATTTT.

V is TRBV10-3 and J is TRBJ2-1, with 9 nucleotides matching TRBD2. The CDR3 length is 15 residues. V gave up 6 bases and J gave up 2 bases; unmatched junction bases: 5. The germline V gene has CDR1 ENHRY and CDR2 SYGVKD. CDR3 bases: TGTGCCATCAGCCCTAGCGGGACCCCCTACAATGAGCAGTTCTTC. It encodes CAISPSGTPYNEQFF.